This entry describes one TCR beta chain. This sample was included in a study of blood T cell repertoires in COVID-19. The germline gives CDR1 SGHNT, CDR2 YYREEE (reference sequence). The junction had 5 bases not matched to a gene; V was cut back by 4 bases and J by 5 bases. The CDR3 runs to 14 residues. Generated by immunoSEQ multiplex PCR, the TCRdb table keeps only in-frame clones and is missing some. The sample comprises a few hundred thousand clones, nearly 90% of which are singletons, and around 4.6% rests with the top ten. Material: peripheral blood. This chain joins TRBV5-4 and TRBJ2-2, with 7 bases identical to TRBD1. The sequence was obtained from a woman in her forties who had recovered from COVID-19. The DNA for the CDR3 is TGTGCCAGCAGCAAGACAGGGCCGACCGGGGAGCTGTTTTTT. This encodes CASSKTGPTGELFF.